This TCR beta chain was documented in a study of CD8 T cells in ankylosing spondylitis. MiXCR, applied by TCRdb to the 5' RACE reads, yields one record per CDR3 protein. This repertoire shows 200,000 to 250,000 distinct CDR3 sequences, roughly 24% found once; its top ten account for approximately 6.6%. This clonotype has more than one count but fewer than ten. This clonotype originated in a male donor with ankylosing spondylitis or in good health (not recorded which). Input material: blood, either unsorted or a sorted T cell fraction (not recorded which).

The CDR3 bases are TGTGCCAGCAGCGTAGGGGACAGGGAACAAGAGACCCAGTACTTC. Its translation is CASSVGDREQETQYF. The chain has TRBV9 and TRBJ2-5; TRBD1 matches 9 bases. The germline gives CDR1 SGDLS, CDR2 YYNGEE. The CDR3 totals 15 residues. V was clipped by 0 bases and J by 2 bases; unmatched bases: 2.